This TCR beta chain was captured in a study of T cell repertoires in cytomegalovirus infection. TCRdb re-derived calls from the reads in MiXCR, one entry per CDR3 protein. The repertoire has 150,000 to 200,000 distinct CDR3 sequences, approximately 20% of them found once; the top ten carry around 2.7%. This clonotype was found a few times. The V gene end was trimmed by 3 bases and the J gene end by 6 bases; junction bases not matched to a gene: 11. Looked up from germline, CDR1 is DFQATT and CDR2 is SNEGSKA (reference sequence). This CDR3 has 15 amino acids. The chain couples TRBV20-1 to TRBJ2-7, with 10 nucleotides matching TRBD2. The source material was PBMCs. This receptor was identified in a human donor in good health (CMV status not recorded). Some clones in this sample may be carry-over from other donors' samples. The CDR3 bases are TGCAGTGCTAGGAGTAGCGGGGGGCCTAAAGGCGAGCAGTACTTC. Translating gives CSARSSGGPKGEQYF.